The rows below give T cell receptor beta chains drawn from one sample of a study of blood T cell repertoires in COVID-19. The data were produced by immunoSEQ multiplex PCR, yet TCRdb's version contains in-frame clones alone and is incomplete. In the table there are about 140,000 clones, more than 80% of which are singletons. Sequencing was carried out using peripheral blood. These receptors all stem from a woman older than 75 with acute or convalescent COVID-19. CDR3s include the opening cysteine and the closing phenylalanine or tryptophan. The D gene is left open where the match is weak. Clone size is given for some rows only: seen once, a few or many times, or a class if the clone is expanded.

>.|TRBD1|TRBV29-1|TRBJ1-1
CSSSQGDTEAFF
TGCAGCTCGTCCCAGGGGGACACTGAAGCTTTCTTT
>once|TRBD2|TRBV5-1|TRBJ2-4
CASAPGLAGGNIQYF
TGCGCCAGCGCCCCGGGACTAGCGGGGGGTAACATTCAGTACTTC
>.|.|TRBV12-3/TRBV12-4|TRBJ1-1
CASGVQANTEAFF
TGTGCCAGCGGGGTACAGGCCAACACTGAAGCTTTCTTT
>.|TRBD1|TRBV12-5|TRBJ1-2
CASGLGQGAYGYTF
TGTGCTAGTGGTTTAGGACAGGGGGCCTATGGCTACACCTTC
>.|.|TRBV27|TRBJ1-1
CASSGDSPRAFF
TGTGCCAGCAGTGGTGACTCTCCTAGGGCTTTCTTT
>once|TRBD1|TRBV5-1|TRBJ2-4
CASSGGGQALNIQYF
TGCGCCAGCAGCGGAGGGGGACAGGCCTTAAACATTCAGTACTTC
>.|TRBD1|TRBV27|TRBJ2-3
CASSLPGGPQYF
TGTGCCAGCAGCCTCCCAGGGGGTCCGCAGTATTTT
>.|.|TRBV18|TRBJ1-5
CASSPGGGVLSNQPQHF
TGTGCCAGCTCACCGGGCGGGGGAGTATTGAGCAATCAGCCCCAGCATTTT
>.|.|TRBV5-1|TRBJ1-2
CASSLDPTTNYGYTF
TGCGCCAGCAGCCTAGATCCAACAACTAACTATGGCTACACCTTC
>.|TRBD2|TRBV19|TRBJ2-1
CASTLTPGLAGNNEQFF
TGTGCCAGTACCTTAACCCCTGGACTAGCGGGGAACAATGAGCAGTTCTTC
>.|.|TRBV7-3|TRBJ1-2
CASSLLQGLGYTF
TGTGCCAGCAGCTTGCTCCAGGGGTTAGGCTACACCTTC
>.|.|TRBV7-2|TRBJ1-2
CASSLDPLYQGSAYGYTF
TGTGCCAGCAGCTTAGACCCGCTCTACCAGGGGTCAGCCTATGGCTACACCTTC
>once|TRBD1|TRBV9|TRBJ2-3
CASSVQTGGADTQYF
TGTGCCAGCAGCGTTCAGACAGGGGGCGCAGATACGCAGTATTTT
>.|.|TRBV5-1|TRBJ1-1
CASSQRQAQVEAFF
TGCGCCAGCAGCCAACGACAGGCGCAGGTTGAAGCTTTCTTT
>.|TRBD1|TRBV19|TRBJ1-1
CASSRRGQGMNTEAFF
TGTGCCAGTAGTAGGAGGGGACAGGGAATGAACACTGAAGCTTTCTTT
>once|TRBD1|TRBV19|TRBJ1-2
CASRRQGALYGYTF
TGTGCCAGTAGAAGGCAGGGGGCGTTATATGGCTACACCTTC
>.|TRBD1|TRBV6-5|TRBJ1-1
CASRGGQETEAFF
TGTGCCAGCAGGGGCGGACAGGAGACTGAAGCTTTCTTT
>few|.|TRBV6-1|TRBJ1-1
CASSEMGGETEAFF
TGTGCCAGCAGTGAGATGGGGGGGGAGACTGAAGCTTTCTTT
>.|TRBD2|TRBV5-4|TRBJ2-5
CASSRDYSQETQYF
TGTGCCAGCAGTCGGGACTACTCTCAAGAGACCCAGTACTTC
>.|TRBD1|TRBV19|TRBJ1-6
CASSIRSGQGAFNSPLHF
TGTGCCAGTAGTATACGATCGGGGCAGGGGGCTTTTAATTCACCCCTCCACTTT
>.|TRBD1|TRBV19|TRBJ2-7
CASRLSGTGGYEQYF
TGTGCCAGTAGACTGTCCGGGACAGGGGGTTACGAGCAGTACTTC
>.|TRBD1|TRBV5-1|TRBJ2-1
CASSGGQGPHNEQFF
TGCGCCAGCAGCGGGGGACAGGGTCCCCACAATGAGCAGTTCTTC
>.|TRBD1|TRBV2|TRBJ2-1
CASSERDRGRGWEFF
TGTGCCAGCAGTGAACGGGACAGGGGACGGGGCTGGGAGTTCTTC
>.|TRBD2|TRBV5-1|TRBJ2-1
CASSLADTSGGPIVFNEQFF
TGCGCCAGCAGCTTGGCCGACACTAGCGGGGGGCCTATTGTCTTTAATGAGCAGTTCTTC
>once|.|TRBV5-6|TRBJ2-3
CASSLGHSSTDTQYF
TGTGCCAGCAGCCTGGGACACTCTAGCACAGATACGCAGTATTTT
>.|.|TRBV30|TRBJ1-4
CAWSRGFATNEKLFF
TGTGCCTGGAGTAGAGGGTTTGCAACTAATGAAAAACTGTTTTTT
>.|TRBD1|TRBV19|TRBJ1-2
CASRTTGTGNYGYTF
TGTGCCAGTAGGACAACAGGGACAGGGAACTATGGCTACACCTTC
>.|.|TRBV30|TRBJ1-6
CAWSLPEGSPLHF
TGTGCCTGGAGTCTCCCGGAGGGATCACCCCTCCACTTT